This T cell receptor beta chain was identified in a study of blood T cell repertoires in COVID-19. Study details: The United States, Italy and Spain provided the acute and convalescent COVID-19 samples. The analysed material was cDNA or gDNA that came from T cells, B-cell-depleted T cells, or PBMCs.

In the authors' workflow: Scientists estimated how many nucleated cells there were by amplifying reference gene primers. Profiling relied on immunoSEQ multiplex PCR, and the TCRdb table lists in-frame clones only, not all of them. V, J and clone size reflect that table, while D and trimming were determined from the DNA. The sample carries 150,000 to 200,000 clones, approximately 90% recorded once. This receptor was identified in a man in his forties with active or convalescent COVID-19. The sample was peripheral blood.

This CDR3 is CASRTTGQGKETQYF. The CDR3 DNA reads TGTGCCAGCAGGACGACGGGACAGGGAAAAGAGACCCAGTACTTC. The chain carries TRBV5-6 and TRBJ2-5; 9 positions match TRBD1. Unmatched junction bases numbered 8, after V lost 5 bases and J lost 3 bases. The CDR3 is 15 amino acids. Per the germline V gene, CDR1 is SGHDT and CDR2 is YYEEEE. Full variable domain (rest looked up from reference TRBV5-6 and TRBJ2-5): DAGVTQSPTHLIKTRGQQVTLRCSPKSGHDTVSWYQQALGQGPQFIFQYYEEEERQRGNFPDRFSGHQFPNYSSELNVNALLLGDSALYLCASRTTGQGKETQYFGPGTRLLVL.